These 7 T cell receptor beta chains came from one sample sequenced in a study of T-cell reconstitution after alpha-beta-depleted transplantation in children. Preparation of the TCRbeta library used unique molecular identifiers. TCRdb passed the PCR reads through MiXCR, listing each CDR3 protein once. The sample has approximately 400,000 distinct CDR3 sequences; approximately 10% are singletons. The specimen comprised PBMCs from the stem cell graft donor, sampled from the stem cell graft. Source of these receptors: a human donor who donated a stem cell graft to a child with acute myeloid leukemia.

This clonotype was detected only a few times. This chain connects TRBV20-1 to TRBJ2-1; 9 bases fit TRBD1. The junction had 12 bases not matched to a gene; V was cut back by 1 base and J by 5 bases. CDR1 is DFQATT and CDR2 is SNEGSKA in the germline V gene (reference sequence). The CDR3 runs 17 residues. The CDR3 sequence: CSARAPDRGKYHNEQFF. CDR3 DNA: TGCAGTGCTAGAGCCCCCGACAGGGGGAAGTATCACAATGAGCAGTTCTTC.

The J gene is TRBJ2-6, the V gene TRBV5-8; D is perhaps TRBD2 (6 bases). This CDR3 has 17 amino acids. In germline, CDR1 is SGHTS, CDR2 YDEGEE. V shed 1 base and J shed 0 bases, with 11 bases lying between them. In DNA, the CDR3 is TGTGCCAGCAGCTTGACGGGAGTGAGCTCTGGGGCCAACGTCCTGACTTTC. The encoded protein is CASSLTGVSSGANVLTF.

In its sample, this clonotype was seen a few times. The V and J genes are TRBV12-3 or TRBV12-4 and TRBJ1-2; D not resolved. The ends were cut back, 3 bases at V and 4 bases at J, with 12 bases in the middle. There are 14 residues in the CDR3. Here the CDR3 reads CASSLDRLAYGYTF. CDR3 bases: TGTGCCAGCAGTTTGGACCGTTTGGCCTATGGCTACACCTTC.

This clonotype appeared many times. The CDR3 DNA reads as TGCAGCGTTGGAGGGGAATTGGGCTACACCTTC. Protein product: CSVGGELGYTF. This rearrangement joins TRBV29-1 to TRBJ1-2, with a tentative D call TRBD1 (5 bases). The CDR3 loop spans 11 amino acids. V was trimmed by 4 bases and J by 8 bases, leaving 11 bases between them. Germline loops: CDR1 SQVTM, CDR2 ANQGSEA.

The chain carries TRBV5-1 and TRBJ2-2; TRBD1 agrees at 9 bases. The V and J ends lost 4 bases and 7 bases, in that order; junction bases with no gene match: 8. This CDR3 has 15 amino acids. The germline CDR1 and CDR2 sequences are SGHRS and YFSETQ. CDR3 sequence (DNA): TGCGCCAGCAGCCCAGGACAGGGGACAGGCGGGGAGCTGTTTTTT. Protein sequence: CASSPGQGTGGELFF.

The chain combines TRBV7-3 with TRBJ2-1, with D perhaps TRBD1 or TRBD2 (7 bases each). CDR1 is SGHTA, CDR2 FQGTGA, per germline. The CDR3 extends over 18 amino acids. V dropped 5 bases and J dropped 2 bases, with 22 bases sitting between them. In nucleotides, the CDR3 is TGTGCCAGCAGCCTTACACCTAGCGGAGGGGGCGCCTACAATGAGCAGTTCTTC. This codes for CASSLTPSGGGAYNEQFF.

The table lists this clonotype with a few counts. This chain links TRBV7-2 with TRBJ2-5; 9 bases align to TRBD2. The V gene's germline CDR1 is SGHTA and CDR2 FQGNSA. CDR3 length: 17 amino acids. Trimming took 3 bases from V and 1 from J; bases not matched to a gene: 9. The CDR3 is CASSFRSRRGGQETQYF. The CDR3 DNA sequence: TGTGCCAGCAGCTTCCGTAGTCGGCGGGGGGGCCAAGAGACCCAGTACTTC.